The present T cell receptor beta chain was sequenced within a study of T cell responses to AZD1222 COVID-19 vaccine. General study findings and limits: Just 5 or 6 AZD1222 recipients tested seropositive at baseline. The CD4 TCRs associated with vaccination extended across spike and predominated at 160-218 and 743-854.

About this clone itself: Its antigen is as yet unknown.

Libraries were prepared by immunoSEQ multiplex PCR; TCRdb keeps only in-frame clonotypes and omits some of them. The sample includes about 93,000 clones, more than 80% seen only once; the top ten take less than 3%. Germline loops: CDR1 SGHNT, CDR2 YYREEE (reference sequence). V shed 0 bases, J shed 1 base, and the junction held 3 bases outside the gene matches. CDR3 length: 15 residues. This material consisted of peripheral blood, taken 28 days after the second AZD1222 dose. The rearrangement uses TRBV5-4 and TRBJ1-1, with 7 bases matching TRBD1. The receptor was isolated from an adult who received the AZD1222 COVID-19 vaccine. The CDR3 DNA is TGTGCCAGCAGCTTGGGACAGGGACGGAACACTGAAGCTTTCTTT. The encoded protein is CASSLGQGRNTEAFF.